Reported below is one T cell receptor beta chain. Its antigen is not known. These data originate in a study of a mutant IDH1 vaccine in newly diagnosed glioma. Background on the study: Treated patients, averaging roughly 44 years, were 62.5% male and about 38% female. Patients previously underwent radiotherapy, temozolomide, or both, and most underwent both.

Libraries were prepared by immunoSEQ multiplex PCR; TCRdb keeps only in-frame clonotypes and omits some of them. The sample holds roughly 60,000 clones, around 84% seen once. This CDR3 is built from 14 residues. V was cut by 7 bases and J by 8 bases, with 20 bases left in between. Per the germline V gene, CDR1 is MNHEY and CDR2 is SVGAGI. The sample's time point: week 5, during vaccination. Vaccinated patients received 300 ug of mutant IDH1 20-mer peptide per dose, with topical imiquimod. The TCR sequence derives from a woman aged 45-65 years with glioma. V gene TRBV6-5 combines with J gene TRBJ1-2; no reliable D call. The sample in question was PBMCs, obtained from a glioma patient whose treatment included an IDH1 peptide vaccine. This CDR3 reads CASIGSTAAGGYTF. The CDR3 bases are TGTGCCAGCATTGGAAGTACCGCGGCGGGGGGCTACACCTTC.